These 7 T cell receptor beta chains came from one sample sequenced in a study of cytomegalovirus exposure and HLA in healthy donors. In the PCR, 60 Vbeta and 13 Jbeta primers were used. Repertoires were generated with immunoSEQ multiplex PCR, while TCRdb's copy carries only in-frame clones and drops some. The sample yields fewer than 250,000 clones, over 60% seen once. The sequenced sample consisted of PBMCs. These TCRs come from a man younger than 30 in good health and CMV-seronegative.

This rearrangement joins TRBV15 to TRBJ1-3; tentative D call: TRBD1 (6 bases). Trimming pared 0 bases from V and 2 bases from J, leaving 8 bases between. The CDR3 is made up of 15 amino acids. The germline CDR1 and CDR2 sequences are LNHNV and YYDKDF (reference sequence). The CDR3 sequence: CATSREGGTGNTIYF. CDR3 in DNA: TGTGCCACCAGCAGAGAAGGGGGAACTGGAAACACCATATATTTT. Full variable domain (remainder filled in from reference TRBV15 and TRBJ1-3): DAMVIQNPRYQVTQFGKPVTLSCSQTLNHNVMYWYQQKSSQAPKLLFHYYDKDFNNEADTPDNFQSRRPNTSFCFLDIRSPGLGDTAMYLCATSREGGTGNTIYFGEGSWLTVV.

The chain links TRBV11-2 to TRBJ1-2, with a possible D match to TRBD1 (5 bases). This CDR3 region has 16 residues. Germline V gives CDR1 SGHAT, CDR2 FQNNGV. With 4 bases removed from V and 3 bases from J, the gap between germline ends came to 18 bases. The DNA of the CDR3 is TGTGCCAGCAGCTCGACCGCAGGGCGTTCCGACTATGGCTACACCTTC. Translation: CASSSTAGRSDYGYTF.

The gene calls are TRBV7-8 and TRBJ1-5, with 10 bases that match TRBD1. CDR3 length: 15 residues. The trim removed 1 base at V and 7 bases at J, leaving 4 bases unmatched. Germline assignment: CDR1 SGHVS and CDR2 FQNEAQ. The CDR3 region has the DNA TGTGCCAGCAGCTTAGGACAGGGGGCGGGACAGCCCCAGCATTTT. Translated, it gives CASSLGQGAGQPQHF.

This clone is a singleton in its sample. The CDR3: CASRRGTGGAEQYF. DNA for the CDR3: TGTGCCAGCAGGAGAGGGACAGGAGGCGCCGAGCAGTACTTC. J is TRBJ2-7 and V is TRBV2, with 8 positions matching TRBD1. Germline V gene lookup returns CDR1 SNHLY and CDR2 FYNNEI. The CDR3 spans 14 residues. Trimming took 6 bases from V and 6 from J; bases not matched to a gene: 10.

The chain is built from TRBV7-2 and TRBJ2-7, with D tentatively TRBD1 (6 bases). V dropped 5 bases and J dropped 3 bases, with 20 bases sitting between them. Per germline, CDR1 SGHTA and CDR2 FQGNSA. The CDR3 contains 16 residues. The CDR3 loop is CASSPDRHPPFYEQYF. The CDR3 DNA reads TGTGCCAGCAGCCCGGACAGACATCCTCCATTCTACGAGCAGTACTTC.

The chain employs TRBV10-3 and TRBJ2-3, with 15 bases lining up with TRBD2. With V trimmed by 9 bases and J by 4 bases, 8 bases remained unmatched. Germline V CDR1 and CDR2: ENHRY, SYGVKD. The CDR3 sequence is 16 residues long. The DNA for the CDR3 is TGTGCCATTGGGACTAGCGGGAGGATAGCCTCAGATACGCAGTATTTT. Residues: CAIGTSGRIASDTQYF.

This clone has only one observation. This chain uses TRBV19 with TRBJ1-1; D remains unclear. The germline CDR1 and CDR2 sequences are LNHDA and SQIVND (reference sequence). Trimming left V 6 bases short and J 4 bases short, with 12 bases between. The CDR3 totals 13 residues. The CDR3 sequence is CASRTLESTEAFF. In nucleotides, the CDR3 is TGTGCCAGTAGAACACTGGAGAGCACTGAAGCTTTCTTT.